Listed below are T cell receptor beta chains from one sample, sequenced in a study of shared clonotypes between healthy human individuals. Repertoires were generated with immunoSEQ multiplex PCR, while TCRdb's copy carries only in-frame clones and drops some. This sample has some 1.1 million clones, with 60% to 80% found just once. Source material: memory CD4+ T cells from PBMCs. The receptors shown here come from a man younger than 35 in good health. Some clones in this sample may be carry-over from other donors' samples. The CDR3 runs from the conserved cysteine through the conserved F or W. D genes are given only for firm matches. The size of a clone is reported for some rows only, either as once, few or many, or as a class for expanded clones.

v_call: TRBV2
j_call: TRBJ1-1
d_call: -
cdr3_length: 10
clone_size: -
cdr3_nt: TGTGCCAGCAGCGTAACTGAAGCTTTCTTT
cdr3_aa: CASSVTEAFF

v_call: TRBV10-3
j_call: TRBJ1-6
d_call: -
cdr3_length: 12
clone_size: few
cdr3_nt: TGTGCCATCAGTGAGTCCCTCGAGACCCTCCACTTT
cdr3_aa: CAISESLETLHF

v_call: TRBV6-6
j_call: TRBJ2-1
d_call: -
cdr3_length: 14
clone_size: -
cdr3_nt: TGTGCCAGCAGTTGGGGCGGAGCGGACAATGAGCAGTTCTTC
cdr3_aa: CASSWGGADNEQFF

v_call: TRBV28
j_call: TRBJ2-3
d_call: -
cdr3_length: 15
clone_size: once
cdr3_nt: TGTGCCAGCACCCTCGGGGGCGGCGAAGTGGATACGCAGTATTTT
cdr3_aa: CASTLGGGEVDTQYF

v_call: TRBV4-1
j_call: TRBJ2-1
d_call: TRBD2
cdr3_length: 15
clone_size: -
cdr3_nt: TGCGCCAGCAGGCCCGGGACTAGCTCCTACAATGAGCAGTTCTTC
cdr3_aa: CASRPGTSSYNEQFF

v_call: TRBV7-9
j_call: TRBJ2-7
d_call: TRBD1
cdr3_length: 13
clone_size: -
cdr3_nt: TGTGCCAGCAGCTTAGCCGGGACAGCCGAGCAGTACTTC
cdr3_aa: CASSLAGTAEQYF

v_call: TRBV7-8
j_call: TRBJ2-7
d_call: -
cdr3_length: 14
clone_size: -
cdr3_nt: TGTGCCAGCAGCTTAGTCGTTACGACCTACGAGCAGTACTTC
cdr3_aa: CASSLVVTTYEQYF

v_call: TRBV28
j_call: TRBJ2-7
d_call: TRBD1
cdr3_length: 14
clone_size: -
cdr3_nt: TGTGCCAGCCTCTTAGGACAGGGTGGGAGCGAGCAGTACTTC
cdr3_aa: CASLLGQGGSEQYF

v_call: TRBV19
j_call: TRBJ1-1
d_call: TRBD1
cdr3_length: 15
clone_size: -
cdr3_nt: TGTGCCAGTAAGATAACGGGACAGCTGAACACTGAAGCTTTCTTT
cdr3_aa: CASKITGQLNTEAFF

v_call: TRBV7-9
j_call: TRBJ2-6
d_call: -
cdr3_length: 13
clone_size: -
cdr3_nt: TGTGCCAGCGGAACCCCTGGGGCCAACGTCCTGACTTTC
cdr3_aa: CASGTPGANVLTF

v_call: TRBV10-3
j_call: TRBJ2-3
d_call: -
cdr3_length: 15
clone_size: -
cdr3_nt: TGTGCCATCAGTGATAGCAGGTCCAGCACAGATACGCAGTATTTT
cdr3_aa: CAISDSRSSTDTQYF

v_call: TRBV29-1
j_call: TRBJ2-2
d_call: TRBD2
cdr3_length: 14
clone_size: few
cdr3_nt: TGCAGCGTTGAAGTCAGCGGGGGCACCGGGGAGCTGTTTTTT
cdr3_aa: CSVEVSGGTGELFF

v_call: TRBV27
j_call: TRBJ2-5
d_call: -
cdr3_length: 14
clone_size: -
cdr3_nt: TGTGCCAGCAGCGGACTCGCCGCAGAGGAGACCCAGTACTTC
cdr3_aa: CASSGLAAEETQYF

v_call: TRBV19
j_call: TRBJ2-2
d_call: TRBD2
cdr3_length: 18
clone_size: -
cdr3_nt: TGTGCCAGTAGTACCCGGACTAGCGGGAGTGGTTCCCCCGGGGAGCTGTTTTTT
cdr3_aa: CASSTRTSGSGSPGELFF

v_call: TRBV18
j_call: TRBJ1-5
d_call: TRBD1
cdr3_length: 16
clone_size: -
cdr3_nt: TGTGCCAGCTCACCGACAGGGAGGGCCGTTAATCAGCCCCAGCATTTT
cdr3_aa: CASSPTGRAVNQPQHF

v_call: TRBV5-6
j_call: TRBJ2-1
d_call: TRBD2
cdr3_length: 19
clone_size: many
cdr3_nt: TGTGCCAGCAGCAACGGGACTAGCGGGAGGTTTTTCGAACACGGTGAGCAGTTCTTC
cdr3_aa: CASSNGTSGRFFEHGEQFF

v_call: TRBV28
j_call: TRBJ1-2
d_call: TRBD1
cdr3_length: 15
clone_size: -
cdr3_nt: TGTGCCAGCAGTTTTGGGACAGGGGGAGTCTATGGCTACACCTTC
cdr3_aa: CASSFGTGGVYGYTF

v_call: TRBV5-6
j_call: TRBJ1-1
d_call: TRBD1
cdr3_length: 14
clone_size: -
cdr3_nt: TGTGCCAGCAGCTGGGACAGGGCTGTCACTGAAGCTTTCTTT
cdr3_aa: CASSWDRAVTEAFF

v_call: TRBV15
j_call: TRBJ1-1
d_call: TRBD1
cdr3_length: 17
clone_size: -
cdr3_nt: TGTGCCACCAGCAGAGGGGGACAGGGGGCGAGGCACACTGAAGCTTTCTTT
cdr3_aa: CATSRGGQGARHTEAFF

v_call: TRBV5-5
j_call: TRBJ2-4
d_call: -
cdr3_length: 14
clone_size: -
cdr3_nt: TGTGCCTGCCGGGACACTCCAGCCAAAAACATTCAGTACTTC
cdr3_aa: CACRDTPAKNIQYF

v_call: TRBV19
j_call: TRBJ1-1
d_call: -
cdr3_length: 15
clone_size: -
cdr3_nt: TGTGCCAGTAGTATGGGGCGCGGGCGATACACTGAAGCTTTCTTT
cdr3_aa: CASSMGRGRYTEAFF

v_call: TRBV5-4
j_call: TRBJ1-2
d_call: TRBD1
cdr3_length: 16
clone_size: -
cdr3_nt: TGTGCCAGCAGCTCCCGGGACAGGTCATTCTTTGGGGGCTACACCTTC
cdr3_aa: CASSSRDRSFFGGYTF

v_call: TRBV28
j_call: TRBJ2-7
d_call: TRBD1
cdr3_length: 14
clone_size: -
cdr3_nt: TGTGCCAGCAGTATACGACAGGGGGCCCGCGAGCAGTACTTC
cdr3_aa: CASSIRQGAREQYF

v_call: TRBV6-1
j_call: TRBJ2-1
d_call: -
cdr3_length: 18
clone_size: -
cdr3_nt: TGTGCCAGCAGTGAATTTGGTCGACTTGACCCGTACAGGAATGAGCAGTTCTTC
cdr3_aa: CASSEFGRLDPYRNEQFF

v_call: TRBV19
j_call: TRBJ1-2
d_call: -
cdr3_length: 16
clone_size: few
cdr3_nt: TGTGCCAGTATATCCCCGGGGATGGAAGGTCACTATGGCTACACCTTC
cdr3_aa: CASISPGMEGHYGYTF

v_call: TRBV9
j_call: TRBJ2-3
d_call: -
cdr3_length: 13
clone_size: -
cdr3_nt: TGTGCCAGCAGCGTAGAGACTACAGATACGCAGTATTTT
cdr3_aa: CASSVETTDTQYF

v_call: TRBV6-6
j_call: TRBJ2-1
d_call: TRBD2
cdr3_length: 14
clone_size: -
cdr3_nt: TGTGCCAGCAGGCGGGAGAGGTCCTACAATGAGCAGTTCTTC
cdr3_aa: CASRRERSYNEQFF